The 30 T cell receptor beta chains below all came from one sample that was sequenced in a study of blood T cell repertoires in COVID-19. Using immunoSEQ multiplex PCR, the repertoire was profiled, and TCRdb retains in-frame clones only, with some absent. The sample shows approximately 170,000 clones, around 84% of them seen only once. Source material: PBMCs or T cells enriched from blood (not recorded which). All receptors derive from a woman between 45 and 60 years old who had recovered from COVID-19.

This clone was seen once. The chain couples TRBV6-6 to TRBJ2-7; 9 bases match TRBD1. Unmatched junction bases numbered 3, after V lost 2 bases and J lost 7 bases. The CDR3 totals 13 residues. The germline CDR1 and CDR2 sequences are MNHNY and SVGAGI (reference sequence). CDR3 sequence reads: CASSYGTGTEQYF. The CDR3 nucleotides are TGTGCCAGCAGTTACGGGACAGGGACGGAGCAGTACTTC.

V is TRBV28 and J is TRBJ1-1, with 7 bases matching TRBD1. The CDR3 is 17 residues long. Germline assignment: CDR1 MDHEN and CDR2 SYDVKM. The V gene end was trimmed by 4 bases and the J gene end by 5 bases; junction bases not matched to a gene: 16. The DNA for the CDR3 is TGTGCCAGCAGTTCCACCTCTAGACAGGGATCACGGACTGAAGCTTTCTTT. As protein: CASSSTSRQGSRTEAFF.

The chain uses TRBV5-5 and TRBJ1-5, with 7 bases that match TRBD1. CDR1 and CDR2 (germline): SGHKS, YYEKEE (reference sequence). This CDR3 region has 17 residues. The V segment lost 0 bases and the J segment 7 bases; nucleotides outside the gene matches: 13. The DNA of the CDR3 is TGTGCCAGCAGCTTGGAGGGGGCAGGTCACCGGCCGCAGCCCCAGCATTTT. Translation gives CASSLEGAGHRPQPQHF.

The rearrangement uses TRBV19 and TRBJ2-3; 13 positions match TRBD2. The V and J ends lost 6 bases and 0 bases, in that order; junction bases with no gene match: 9. This CDR3 has 18 residues. Germline V gene lookup returns CDR1 LNHDA and CDR2 SQIVND (reference sequence). The CDR3 reads CASRRTGTSGASTDTQYF. In nucleotides, the CDR3 is TGTGCCAGTAGACGCACCGGGACTAGCGGGGCTAGCACAGATACGCAGTATTTT. The full variable domain, completed using reference TRBV19 and TRBJ2-3, is DGGITQSPKYLFRKEGQNVTLSCEQNLNHDAMYWYRQDPGQGLRLIYYSQIVNDFQKGDIAEGYSVSREKKESFPLTVTSAQKNPTAFYLCASRRTGTSGASTDTQYFGPGTRLTVL.

The chain uses TRBV4-1 and TRBJ2-7; 7 nucleotides align to TRBD2. Germline loops: CDR1 MGHRA, CDR2 YSYEKL. The junction had 7 bases not matched to a gene; V was cut back by 0 bases and J by 2 bases. The CDR3 totals 16 residues. Written as DNA, the CDR3 is TGCGCCAGCAGCCAAGATCACCCCGGGACTACCTACGAGCAGTACTTC. Translation gives CASSQDHPGTTYEQYF.

Here the CDR3 DNA reads TGTGCCAGCAGCGACGGGACAAGGTCCTACGAGCAGTACTTC. The encoded protein is CASSDGTRSYEQYF. The rearrangement joins TRBV5-6 to TRBJ2-7; TRBD1 is a possible D gene (6 bases). The CDR3 loop spans 14 amino acids. Germline V gene sequence: CDR1 SGHDT, CDR2 YYEEEE. The V end lost 4 bases, the J end lost 1 base, and 12 bases lay between the germline ends. Full variable domain (remainder filled in from reference TRBV5-6 and TRBJ2-7): DAGVTQSPTHLIKTRGQQVTLRCSPKSGHDTVSWYQQALGQGPQFIFQYYEEEERQRGNFPDRFSGHQFPNYSSELNVNALLLGDSALYLCASSDGTRSYEQYFGPGTRLTVT.

The chain carries TRBV10-3 and TRBJ1-1; TRBD1 aligns across 7 bases. The J segment lost 3 bases and the V segment lost 6 bases, leaving 7 bases of the junction unmatched. Germline assignment: CDR1 ENHRY and CDR2 SYGVKD. This CDR3 is 14 amino acids long. CDR3 region: CAIRSTGTYTEAFF. CDR3 nucleotides: TGTGCCATCAGATCGACAGGGACTTACACTGAAGCTTTCTTT.

This sequence joins TRBV7-9 and TRBJ1-1, with TRBD1 as a possible D gene (5 bases). Per germline, CDR1 SEHNR and CDR2 FQNEAQ (reference sequence). V lost 1 base and J 5 bases, leaving 11 bases between the germline ends. This CDR3 is built from 14 residues. The CDR3 is CASSLGQGETEAFF. CDR3 nucleotide sequence: TGTGCCAGCAGCTTAGGGCAGGGTGAGACTGAAGCTTTCTTT.

The chain carries TRBV4-3 and TRBJ2-5, with 7 bases fitting TRBD2. V lost 1 base and J lost 1; bases outside the gene matches: 9. This CDR3 has 17 amino acids. Germline-derived CDR1 and CDR2 are LGHNA and YSLEER. The CDR3 bases are TGCGCCAGCAGCCAAGGACCCCTTCTAGCGGCCCAAGAGACCCAGTACTTC. It codes for CASSQGPLLAAQETQYF.

This clone was picked up a small number of times. The chain recombines TRBV19 with TRBJ2-3, with 9 bases identical to TRBD1. The CDR3 spans 11 residues. Germline CDR1 LNHDA, CDR2 SQIVND (reference sequence). V lost 5 bases, J lost 14 bases, and 5 bases stayed unmatched. CDR3 loop: CASSWGQGVYF. The DNA for the CDR3 is TGTGCCAGTAGTTGGGGACAGGGCGTGTATTTT.

As concerns this clone: Other nucleotide sequences from this sample produce the same CDR3. The J gene is TRBJ2-3, the V gene TRBV7-9; no reliable D call. This CDR3 has 13 amino acids. Germline V gives CDR1 SEHNR, CDR2 FQNEAQ (reference sequence). Trimming removed 1 base at V and 2 bases at J, with 4 bases between. CDR3 loop: CASSLGLTDTQYF. In DNA form, the CDR3 reads TGTGCCAGCAGCTTAGGACTCACAGATACGCAGTATTTT.

V usage is TRBV13 and J usage is TRBJ1-6, with 8 bases identical to TRBD1. Per germline, CDR1 PRHDT and CDR2 FYEKMQ (reference sequence). The CDR3 extends over 16 amino acids. Trimming took 5 bases from V and 0 from J; bases not matched to a gene: 3. CDR3 sequence: CASSDRGSSYNSPLHF. The CDR3 DNA sequence: TGTGCCAGCAGCGACAGGGGAAGCTCCTATAATTCACCCCTCCACTTT.

This chain uses TRBV19 with TRBJ2-1; 12 bases align to TRBD2. V shed 4 bases, J shed 5 bases, and the junction held 6 bases outside the gene matches. Germline V gene sequence: CDR1 LNHDA, CDR2 SQIVND (reference sequence). This CDR3 comprises 16 residues. The CDR3 DNA reads TGTGCCAGTAGTACGGGGACTAGCGGGTTTAACAATGAGCAGTTCTTC. Amino acid sequence: CASSTGTSGFNNEQFF.

The chain employs TRBV7-9 and TRBJ1-5, with 10 bases lining up with TRBD1. This CDR3 is built from 14 residues. V dropped 6 bases and J dropped 5; count of bases not matched to a gene: 4. Germline-derived CDR1 and CDR2 are SEHNR and FQNEAQ (reference sequence). CDR3 nucleotide sequence: TGTGCCAGCAGGGCCGGGACAGGGGATCAGCCCCAGCATTTT. Translating it yields CASRAGTGDQPQHF. Filled out from reference TRBV7-9 and TRBJ1-5, the complete variable domain reads DTGVSQNPRHKITKRGQNVTFRCDPISEHNRLYWYRQTLGQGPEFLTYFQNEAQLEKSRLLSDRFSAERPKGSFSTLEIQRTEQGDSAMYLCASRAGTGDQPQHFGDGTRLSIL.

The rearrangement uses TRBV4-2 and TRBJ2-5, with 11 bases identical to TRBD2. The length of the CDR3 is 17 residues. The trim removed 4 bases at V and 0 bases at J, leaving 7 bases unmatched. CDR1 and CDR2 (germline): LGHNA, YNFKEQ. This chain's CDR3 is CASSLTGTSGNQETQYF. The CDR3 region has the DNA TGTGCCAGCAGCCTAACTGGGACTAGCGGTAACCAAGAGACCCAGTACTTC.

The CDR3 nucleotides are TGTGCCAGCAGCGTGGACATCCTTAATGAGCAGTTCTTC. This codes for CASSVDILNEQFF. The chain has TRBV9 and TRBJ2-1; weak D call: TRBD1 (5 bases). Germline loops: CDR1 SGDLS, CDR2 YYNGEE. The V end was cut by 2 bases, the J end by 7 bases, with 10 bases between. The CDR3 length is 13 residues.

V and J are TRBV4-1 and TRBJ1-2, with 8 bases lining up with TRBD1. In germline, CDR1 is MGHRA, CDR2 YSYEKL. Germline trimming cut 1 base from V and 5 bases from J; bases unmatched to any gene: 9. The CDR3 sequence is 16 residues long. The CDR3 DNA follows: TGCGCCAGCAGCCAAGTTTTTGGACAGGGTGGGTATGGCTACACCTTC. It encodes CASSQVFGQGGYGYTF.

The chain combines TRBV3-1 (or the pseudogene TRBV3-2) with TRBJ2-2, with 8 nucleotides matching TRBD1. V shed 6 bases, J shed 6 bases, and the junction held 12 bases outside the gene matches. The germline V gene encodes CDR1 LGHDT and CDR2 YNNKEL (reference sequence). The CDR3 is 16 amino acids. For the CDR3, the DNA is TGTGCCAGCAGAACGACAGGGGCCTCGGTGGCCGGGGAGCTGTTTTTT. The encoded protein is CASRTTGASVAGELFF.

This clone was found a few times. The chain uses TRBV28 and TRBJ1-5; 9 nucleotides match TRBD1. The germline gives CDR1 MDHEN, CDR2 SYDVKM. The V and J ends lost 6 bases and 4 bases, in that order; junction bases with no gene match: 7. This CDR3 spans 15 amino acids. CDR3 DNA: TGTGCCAGCAGGAGACAGGGGGGGAGTAATCAGCCCCAGCATTTT. Amino acids: CASRRQGGSNQPQHF.

This sequence joins TRBV6-5 and TRBJ1-3, with unresolved D. CDR3 size: 14 residues. V lost 6 bases and J lost 0, with 9 bases in between. Germline V lookup: CDR1 MNHEY, CDR2 SVGAGI. Here the CDR3 reads CASRKQASGNTIYF. The CDR3 DNA follows: TGTGCCAGCAGAAAGCAGGCCTCTGGAAACACCATATATTTT.

The rearrangement links TRBV7-9 to TRBJ2-3; 16 bases line up with TRBD2. V gave up 5 bases and J gave up 6 bases; unmatched junction bases: 8. Germline V gene sequence: CDR1 SEHNR, CDR2 FQNEAQ (reference sequence). This CDR3 comprises 17 residues. CDR3 protein: CASSPGTSGGARDTQYF. The CDR3 nucleotides read TGTGCCAGCAGCCCCGGGACTAGCGGGGGGGCCCGCGATACGCAGTATTTT.

The chain recombines TRBV19 with TRBJ1-6; the D gene is possibly TRBD1 (5 bases). There are 17 residues in the CDR3. V was shortened by 1 base and J by 1 base, with 11 bases between the two germline ends. CDR1 and CDR2 from the germline V gene are LNHDA and SQIVND (reference sequence). The CDR3 bases are TGTGCCAGTAGTATAGTGGGGGGGGGTTCCTATAATTCACCCCTCCACTTT. It codes for CASSIVGGGSYNSPLHF. The full variable domain, completed using reference TRBV19 and TRBJ1-6, is DGGITQSPKYLFRKEGQNVTLSCEQNLNHDAMYWYRQDPGQGLRLIYYSQIVNDFQKGDIAEGYSVSREKKESFPLTVTSAQKNPTAFYLCASSIVGGGSYNSPLHFGNGTRLTVT.

This clone was detected only once. The gene calls are TRBV7-2 and TRBJ1-4, with D perhaps matching TRBD1 (5 bases). This CDR3 has 16 amino acids. Trimming stripped 3 bases from V and 3 bases from J, with 14 bases between. CDR1 SGHTA and CDR2 FQGNSA come from the germline V gene. The CDR3 DNA reads as TGTGCCAGCAGCTTCCACTCCGGGACTGCTAATGAAAAACTGTTTTTT. Protein: CASSFHSGTANEKLFF.

The chain combines TRBV10-3 with TRBJ1-5, with TRBD1 matching 7 bases. Germline V gene data show CDR1 as ENHRY and CDR2 as SYGVKD. CDR3 length: 17 amino acids. Unmatched junction bases numbered 14, after V lost 5 bases and J lost 4 bases. This CDR3 reads CAISNSRPGGWNQPQHF. The DNA of the CDR3 is TGTGCCATCAGTAACTCCCGGCCAGGGGGTTGGAATCAGCCCCAGCATTTT.

This chain joins TRBV7-8 and TRBJ2-1; 12 bases fit TRBD2. Trimming took 5 bases from V and 3 from J; bases not matched to a gene: 5. Germline V CDR1 and CDR2: SGHVS, FQNEAQ. There are 16 residues in the CDR3. The CDR3 coding sequence is TGTGCCAGCAGCGCCTTGACTAGCGGGGGCTACAATGAGCAGTTCTTC. Translation gives CASSALTSGGYNEQFF.

The gene calls are TRBV29-1 and TRBJ1-2; 9 bases match TRBD1. V dropped 7 bases and J dropped 1; count of bases not matched to a gene: 13. Germline CDR1 and CDR2: SQVTM and ANQGSEA. This CDR3 contains 16 residues. The DNA for the CDR3 is TGCAGCGACTCTACCCCGACAGGGGGGGTTAACTATGGCTACACCTTC. As protein: CSDSTPTGGVNYGYTF.

This clone was detected once. The chain recombines TRBV3-1 (or the pseudogene TRBV3-2) with TRBJ1-5; tentative D call: TRBD1 (6 bases). This CDR3 has 22 amino acids. Trimming took off 2 bases at V and 2 bases at J, with 31 bases between the two ends. Germline CDR1 is LGHDT and CDR2 is YNNKEL (reference sequence). This CDR3 is CASSQLNDSKQGKGYGNQPQHF. The CDR3, as DNA: TGTGCCAGCAGCCAACTCAATGACAGCAAACAGGGTAAAGGGTATGGCAATCAGCCCCAGCATTTT.

The chain joins TRBV14 to TRBJ1-6; D gene ambiguous. Trimming stripped 0 bases from V and 6 bases from J, with 9 bases between. Per the germline V gene, CDR1 is SGHDN and CDR2 is FVKESK. The CDR3 has 15 residues. CDR3 protein: CASSQDPGGNSPLHF. Written as DNA, the CDR3 is TGTGCCAGCAGCCAAGATCCGGGAGGTAATTCACCCCTCCACTTT.

This CDR3 is CASSLEWTSGTRYNEQFF. The CDR3 bases are TGCGCCAGCAGCTTGGAATGGACTAGCGGGACTCGGTACAATGAGCAGTTCTTC. The chain employs TRBV5-1 and TRBJ2-1; 12 bases match TRBD2. The CDR3 totals 18 residues. Germline V gene lookup returns CDR1 SGHRS and CDR2 YFSETQ. V lost 0 bases and J lost 4; bases outside the gene matches: 8.

The rearrangement joins TRBV5-1 to TRBJ2-7, with 7 bases fitting TRBD1. CDR1 and CDR2 (germline): SGHRS, YFSETQ. This CDR3 comprises 13 residues. V shed 4 bases and J 2 bases; nucleotides not matched to a gene: 3. The CDR3 protein is CASSTGEPYEQYF. As DNA, the CDR3 is TGCGCCAGCAGCACAGGGGAGCCCTACGAGCAGTACTTC.